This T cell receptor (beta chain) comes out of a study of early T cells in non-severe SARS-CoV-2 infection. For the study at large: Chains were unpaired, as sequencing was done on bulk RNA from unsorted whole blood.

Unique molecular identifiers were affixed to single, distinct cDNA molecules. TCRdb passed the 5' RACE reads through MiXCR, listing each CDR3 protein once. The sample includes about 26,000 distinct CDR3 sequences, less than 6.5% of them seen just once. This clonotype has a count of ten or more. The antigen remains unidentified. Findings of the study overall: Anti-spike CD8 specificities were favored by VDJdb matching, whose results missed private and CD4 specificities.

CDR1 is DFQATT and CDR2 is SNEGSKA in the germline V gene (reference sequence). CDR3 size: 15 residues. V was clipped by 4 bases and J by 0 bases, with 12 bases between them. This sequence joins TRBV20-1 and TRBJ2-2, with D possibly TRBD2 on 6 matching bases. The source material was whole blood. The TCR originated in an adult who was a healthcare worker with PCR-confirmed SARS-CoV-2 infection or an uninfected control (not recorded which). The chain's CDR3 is CSAKVEGSNTGELFF. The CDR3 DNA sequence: TGCAGTGCTAAGGTGGAGGGGTCGAACACCGGGGAGCTGTTTTTT.